Each of the 7 T cell receptor beta chains below was sequenced from the same sample in a study of Ad26.COV2.S vaccination and SARS-CoV-2 variants. Assay used: immunoSEQ multiplex PCR; TCRdb lists only in-frame clones, some missing. In the table there are around 300,000 clones, about 90% of which are singletons. The treatment denotes: roughly 18 received Ad26.COV2.S at low or high dose, single or two shots; roughly 5 received placebo; per-sample allocation not given. Samples came from day 63 after the first vaccine or placebo injection. Source: peripheral blood, taken in a trial of Ad26.COV2.S vaccine versus placebo. These receptors were taken from a person aged 18 to 59 who received the Ad26.COV2.S COVID-19 vaccine or a placebo.

The gene calls are TRBV6-5 and TRBJ1-3; no reliable D call. Germline CDR1 MNHEY, CDR2 SVGAGI. The CDR3 has 14 amino acids. Trimming left V 4 bases short and J 0 bases short, with 7 bases between. The CDR3 loop reads CASSLGSSGNTIYF. In DNA, the CDR3 is TGTGCCAGCAGTTTAGGGAGCTCTGGAAACACCATATATTTT.

The V gene is TRBV27, the J gene TRBJ2-4; the D is unclear. The CDR3 has 11 amino acids. Trimming cost V 8 bases and J 0 bases, with 2 bases left between them. Germline V gene data show CDR1 as MNHEY and CDR2 as SMNVEV (reference sequence). CDR3 protein: CASGAKNIQYF. CDR3 sequence (DNA): TGTGCCAGCGGAGCCAAAAACATTCAGTACTTC.

The rearrangement uses TRBV6-5 and TRBJ2-7; unclear D gene. The CDR3 length is 14 residues. Per germline, CDR1 MNHEY and CDR2 SVGAGI. V was pared by 5 bases and J by 3 bases, with 14 bases between. The CDR3 region has the DNA TGTGCCAGCAGTCGCCCGTCCACGGGCTACGAGCAGTACTTC. It yields the protein CASSRPSTGYEQYF.

The V and J genes are TRBV29-1 and TRBJ2-7, with D possibly matching TRBD1 (5 bases). With 6 bases removed from V and 0 bases from J, the gap between germline ends came to 15 bases. Germline loops: CDR1 SQVTM, CDR2 ANQGSEA. This CDR3 is 14 amino acids long. The CDR3 sequence is CSVLDTTDSYEQYV. For the CDR3, the DNA is TGCAGCGTCTTGGATACGACAGACTCCTACGAGCAGTACGTC.

J is TRBJ1-1 and V is TRBV6-5; TRBD1 matches 8 bases. V trimming: 2 bases; J trimming: 7 bases; junction bases outside the gene matches: 9. Per germline, CDR1 MNHEY and CDR2 SVGAGI. The CDR3 spans 15 residues. CDR3 bases: TGTGCCAGCAGTTACACTAGACAGGGGACGGGTGAAGCTTTCTTT. Translating gives CASSYTRQGTGEAFF.

The J gene is TRBJ1-5, the V gene TRBV19, with TRBD1 matching 7 bases. The CDR3 length is 17 residues. Germline V gene data show CDR1 as LNHDA and CDR2 as SQIVND (reference sequence). V shed 5 bases and J 0 bases; nucleotides not matched to a gene: 10. The CDR3 here is CASSDPGGRYSNQPQHF. The CDR3 nucleotides read TGTGCCAGTAGTGATCCAGGGGGACGGTATAGCAATCAGCCCCAGCATTTT.

This chain connects TRBV11-3 to TRBJ1-1; D is uncertain. This CDR3 has 14 amino acids. Germline V gene data show CDR1 as SGHNT and CDR2 as YENEEA. V lost 5 bases to trimming and J lost 3 bases, with 13 bases between them. The CDR3 nucleotides read TGTGCCAGCAGCCCTTGGAAGGAGGACACTGAAGCTTTCTTT. Its protein product is CASSPWKEDTEAFF.